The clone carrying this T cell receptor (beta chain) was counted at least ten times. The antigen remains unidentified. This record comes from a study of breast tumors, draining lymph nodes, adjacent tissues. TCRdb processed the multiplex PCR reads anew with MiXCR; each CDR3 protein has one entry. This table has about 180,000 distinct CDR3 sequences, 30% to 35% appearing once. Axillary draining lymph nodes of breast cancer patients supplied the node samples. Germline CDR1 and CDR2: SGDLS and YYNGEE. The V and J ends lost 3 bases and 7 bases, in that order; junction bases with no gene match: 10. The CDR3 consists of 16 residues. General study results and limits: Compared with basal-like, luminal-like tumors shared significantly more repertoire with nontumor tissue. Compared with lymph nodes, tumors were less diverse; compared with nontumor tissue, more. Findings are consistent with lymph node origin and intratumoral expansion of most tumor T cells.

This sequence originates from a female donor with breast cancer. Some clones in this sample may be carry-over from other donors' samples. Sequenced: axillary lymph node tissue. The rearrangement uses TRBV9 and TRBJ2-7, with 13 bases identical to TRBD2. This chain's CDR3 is CASSAGLAGPTREQYF. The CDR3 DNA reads TGTGCCAGCAGCGCGGGACTAGCGGGACCTACAAGGGAGCAGTACTTC.